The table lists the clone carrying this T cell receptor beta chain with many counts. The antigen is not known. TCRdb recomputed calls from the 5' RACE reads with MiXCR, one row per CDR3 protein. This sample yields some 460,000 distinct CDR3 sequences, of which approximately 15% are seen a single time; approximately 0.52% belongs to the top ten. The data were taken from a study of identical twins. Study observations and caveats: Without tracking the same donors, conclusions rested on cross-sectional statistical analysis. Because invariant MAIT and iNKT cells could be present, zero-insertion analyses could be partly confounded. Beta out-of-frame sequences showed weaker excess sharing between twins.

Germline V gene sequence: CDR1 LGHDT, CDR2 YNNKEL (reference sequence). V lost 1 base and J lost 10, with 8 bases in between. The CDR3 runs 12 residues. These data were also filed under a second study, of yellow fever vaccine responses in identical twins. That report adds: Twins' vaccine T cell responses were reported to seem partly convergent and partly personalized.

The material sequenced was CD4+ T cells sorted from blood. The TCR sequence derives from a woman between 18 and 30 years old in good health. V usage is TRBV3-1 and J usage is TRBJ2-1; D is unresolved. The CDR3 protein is CASSQVPPEQFF. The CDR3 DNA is TGTGCCAGCAGCCAAGTACCCCCGGAGCAGTTCTTC.